A selection of T cell receptor beta chains follows, all from one sample in a study of cytomegalovirus exposure and HLA in healthy donors. The repertoire was sequenced with immunoSEQ multiplex PCR; TCRdb's copy has only in-frame clones and lacks some. The sample records about 120,000 clones, 60% to 85% being singletons. Sequenced input: PBMCs. All receptors come from a woman aged 25 to 39 in good health and CMV-seropositive. Each CDR3 is given with its conserved first and last residue. D genes are given only for firm matches. Not all rows give a size; the values are once, few, many and, for expanded clones, a class.

D: -; V: TRBV4-1; J: TRBJ1-5; size: -; CDR3: CASSPPGDQPQHF; DNA: TGCGCCAGCAGCCCGCCGGGAGATCAGCCCCAGCATTTT
D: -; V: TRBV27; J: TRBJ2-1; size: -; CDR3: CASSQLATSYNEQFF; DNA: TGTGCCAGCAGCCAACTAGCTACCTCCTACAATGAGCAGTTCTTC
D: -; V: TRBV6-1; J: TRBJ1-4; size: -; CDR3: CASSEIGRREKLFF; DNA: TGTGCCAGCAGTGAAATTGGGAGGCGTGAAAAACTGTTTTTT
D: TRBD1; V: TRBV6-6; J: TRBJ1-2; size: -; CDR3: CASRPTGAAGYGYTF; DNA: TGTGCCAGCAGACCGACAGGGGCGGCTGGGTATGGCTACACCTTC
D: -; V: TRBV28; J: TRBJ1-6; size: -; CDR3: CASSLGGARGSPLHF; DNA: TGTGCCAGCAGTTTAGGGGGCGCCCGGGGTTCACCCCTCCACTTT
D: TRBD2; V: TRBV4-1; J: TRBJ2-7; size: once; CDR3: CASSRLASGEQYF; DNA: TGCGCCAGCAGCCGACTAGCTTCAGGCGAGCAGTACTTC
D: -; V: TRBV5-1; J: TRBJ1-2; size: -; CDR3: CASSPDTYGYTF; DNA: TGCGCCAGCAGCCCGGACACCTATGGCTACACCTTC
D: TRBD1; V: TRBV2; J: TRBJ2-2; size: -; CDR3: CAGNRDRGTGELFF; DNA: TGTGCCGGAAACCGGGACAGGGGAACCGGGGAGCTGTTTTTT
D: -; V: TRBV6-5; J: TRBJ1-2; size: -; CDR3: CASSYSRTLNGYTF; DNA: TGTGCCAGCAGTTACTCGCGTACCCTCAATGGCTACACCTTC
D: -; V: TRBV9; J: TRBJ2-7; size: -; CDR3: CASSVGPGAGAYEQYF; DNA: -
D: TRBD1; V: TRBV5-1; J: TRBJ2-2; size: -; CDR3: CASREGQGLNTGELFF; DNA: TGCGCCAGCAGGGAGGGACAGGGGCTTAACACCGGGGAGCTGTTTTTT
D: TRBD1; V: TRBV6-1; J: TRBJ2-7; size: -; CDR3: CASSDRTGNEQYF; DNA: TGTGCCAGCAGTGACCGGACAGGGAACGAGCAGTACTTC
D: -; V: TRBV19; J: TRBJ2-7; size: -; CDR3: CASSSIAANSGEQYF; DNA: TGTGCCAGTAGTAGCATAGCAGCTAACAGCGGCGAGCAGTACTTC
D: -; V: TRBV28; J: TRBJ1-1; size: -; CDR3: CASINDGGWAEAFF; DNA: TGTGCCAGCATCAATGATGGGGGGTGGGCTGAAGCTTTCTTT
D: TRBD2; V: TRBV19; J: TRBJ2-2; size: -; CDR3: CASIAGSNTGELFF; DNA: TGTGCCAGTATAGCGGGGTCGAACACCGGGGAGCTGTTTTTT
D: -; V: TRBV18; J: TRBJ1-3; size: -; CDR3: CASSPPAGNTIYF; DNA: TGTGCCAGCTCACCACCCGCTGGAAACACCATATATTTT
D: -; V: TRBV15; J: TRBJ1-5; size: once; CDR3: CATSQTVIANQPQHF; DNA: TGTGCCACCAGCCAGACAGTCATCGCTAATCAGCCCCAGCATTTT
D: -; V: TRBV19; J: TRBJ2-1; size: once; CDR3: CASSFGTLNEQFF; DNA: TGTGCCAGTAGTTTTGGGACACTTAATGAGCAGTTCTTC
D: -; V: TRBV18; J: TRBJ2-7; size: -; CDR3: CASSPAAYEQYF; DNA: TGTGCCAGCTCACCGGCGGCCTACGAGCAGTACTTC
D: TRBD1; V: TRBV10-3; J: TRBJ2-2; size: -; CDR3: CAVSRTGGGELFF; DNA: TGTGCCGTCAGTCGGACAGGGGGCGGGGAGCTGTTTTTT
D: -; V: TRBV7-2; J: TRBJ1-2; size: -; CDR3: CASSLDGLAWDGYTF; DNA: TGTGCCAGCAGCTTAGACGGGTTAGCTTGGGATGGCTACACCTTC
D: -; V: TRBV27; J: TRBJ1-3; size: -; CDR3: CASSLGSGDTIYF; DNA: TGTGCCAGCAGTTTGGGGAGCGGGGACACCATATATTTT